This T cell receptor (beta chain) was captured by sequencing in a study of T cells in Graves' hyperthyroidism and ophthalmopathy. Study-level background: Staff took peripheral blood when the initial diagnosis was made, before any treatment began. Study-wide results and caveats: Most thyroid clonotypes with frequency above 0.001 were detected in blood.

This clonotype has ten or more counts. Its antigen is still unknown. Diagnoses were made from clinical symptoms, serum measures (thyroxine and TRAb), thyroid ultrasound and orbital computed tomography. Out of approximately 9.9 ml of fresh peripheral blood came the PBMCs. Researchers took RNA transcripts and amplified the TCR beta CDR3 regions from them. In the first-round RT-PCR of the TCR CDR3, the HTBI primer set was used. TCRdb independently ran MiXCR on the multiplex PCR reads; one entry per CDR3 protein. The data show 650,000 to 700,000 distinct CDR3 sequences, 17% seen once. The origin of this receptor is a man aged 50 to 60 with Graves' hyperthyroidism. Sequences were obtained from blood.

Here the CDR3 DNA reads TGTGCCAGCAGTTTATGGACAGAGGATGCGCAGTATTTT. This sequence encodes CASSLWTEDAQYF. The genes are TRBV27 and TRBJ2-3, with a possible D match to TRBD1 (6 bases). The V gene lost 1 base and the J gene lost 10 bases, with 12 bases spanning the gap. The CDR3 is 13 residues long. The germline CDR1 and CDR2 sequences are MNHEY and SMNVEV (reference sequence).